Listed here are 8 T cell receptor beta chains from one sample, sequenced in a study of cytomegalovirus exposure and HLA in healthy donors. Some clones are missing from TCRdb's copy, which holds only in-frame ones; the method was immunoSEQ multiplex PCR. The sample holds more than 110,000 clones; 84% are singletons and the top ten take roughly 1.4%. Sequenced input: PBMCs. These receptors were obtained from a woman aged 30 to 39 in good health and CMV-seronegative.

This chain links TRBV7-3 with TRBJ2-1; a possible D gene is TRBD2 (6 bases). The CDR3 sequence is 13 residues long. Deletions cut 5 bases from V and 9 bases from J, with 14 bases between. In germline, CDR1 is SGHTA, CDR2 FQGTGA. DNA for the CDR3: TGTGCCAGCAGCGCAACTAGCTTTGGTGAGCAGTTCTTC. Residues: CASSATSFGEQFF.

The CDR3 loop is CASSRLAGGPGEQFF. In nucleotides, the CDR3 is TGTGCCAGCAGTAGACTAGCGGGGGGGCCAGGCGAGCAGTTCTTC. The chain joins TRBV2 to TRBJ2-1; 14 nucleotides line up with TRBD2. Trimming at V came to 5 bases and at J to 10 bases, leaving 7 bases not matched to a gene. CDR3 length equals 15 residues. Per the germline V gene, CDR1 is SNHLY and CDR2 is FYNNEI.

In nucleotides, the CDR3 is TGCGCCAGCAGCCCCTTTACGGGGGGCTTTAATGAAAAACTGTTTTTT. Protein: CASSPFTGGFNEKLFF. The chain couples TRBV4-1 to TRBJ1-4; maybe TRBD1 (6 bases). Germline CDR1 is MGHRA and CDR2 is YSYEKL. This CDR3 has 16 amino acids. Trimming removed 4 bases at V and 4 bases at J, with 16 bases between.

Only one count was recorded for this clone. The rearrangement joins TRBV7-6 to TRBJ2-1; 9 nucleotides line up with TRBD2. The V gene end was trimmed by 5 bases and the J gene end by 7 bases; junction bases not matched to a gene: 9. The CDR3 sequence is 15 residues long. The germline V gene has CDR1 SGHVS and CDR2 FNYEAQ. Written as DNA, the CDR3 is TGTGCCAGCAGCCTGACTGGCGGGGGGGGTAATGAGCAGTTCTTC. As protein: CASSLTGGGGNEQFF.

The V gene is TRBV5-5, the J gene TRBJ2-2, with D hard to call. Between the trimmed V and J ends, which lost 0 bases and 5 bases, there was a span of 5 bases. Per the germline V gene, CDR1 is SGHKS and CDR2 is YYEKEE (reference sequence). The CDR3 loop spans 13 amino acids. The CDR3 DNA follows: TGTGCCAGCAGCTTGGAACAAACCGGGGAGCTGTTTTTT. It specifies CASSLEQTGELFF.

This chain joins TRBV7-9 and TRBJ1-6; TRBD1 is a possible D gene (5 bases). Germline CDR1 and CDR2: SEHNR and FQNEAQ (reference sequence). V shed 6 bases and J shed 6 bases, with 9 bases lying between them. This CDR3 is built from 13 residues. For the CDR3, the DNA is TGTGCCAGCAGAGACAGCGTTAATTCACCCCTCCACTTT. Protein product: CASRDSVNSPLHF.

To note about this clone: Other DNA sequences of this sample code for an identical CDR3. The J gene is TRBJ1-6, the V gene TRBV5-1, with 8 bases aligning to TRBD1. In germline, CDR1 is SGHRS, CDR2 YFSETQ. V gave up 3 bases and J gave up 6 bases; unmatched junction bases: 2. The length of the CDR3 is 14 residues. In nucleotides, the CDR3 is TGCGCCAGCAGCTCTACAGGGGGTAATTCACCCCTCCACTTT. This sequence encodes CASSSTGGNSPLHF.

This clone was recorded once. This sequence joins TRBV27 and TRBJ2-2; possibly TRBD1 for D (5 bases). The CDR3 extends over 15 amino acids. Trimming left V 5 bases short and J 3 bases short, with 13 bases between. Germline CDR1 is MNHEY and CDR2 is SMNVEV (reference sequence). CDR3 nucleotides: TGTGCCAGCAGTCCAGCGCAGGGTTACACCGGGGAGCTGTTTTTT. This codes for CASSPAQGYTGELFF.